The clone carrying this T cell receptor (beta chain) occurred many times. The sample originates from a study of early T cells in non-severe SARS-CoV-2 infection. For the study at large: Unpaired chains resulted from sequencing bulk RNA of unsorted whole blood.

In germline, CDR1 is MNHNY, CDR2 SVGAGI (reference sequence). This CDR3 contains 14 residues. J gave up 0 bases and V 6 bases, and 4 bases lay outside the gene matches. Attachment of unique molecular identifiers was made to individual cDNA molecules. TCRdb called the 5' RACE reads again in MiXCR, with one record for every CDR3 protein. This sample has tens of thousands of distinct CDR3 sequences; 10% occur once, and the top ten carry roughly 4.8%. This sequence originates from an adult who was a healthcare worker with PCR-confirmed SARS-CoV-2 infection or an uninfected control (not recorded which). The sample consisted of whole blood. V is TRBV6-6 and J is TRBJ2-7; 8 bases agree with TRBD1. For the CDR3, the DNA is TGTGCCAGCAGCCACGGACAGGGCTCCTACGAGCAGTACTTC. As protein: CASSHGQGSYEQYF.